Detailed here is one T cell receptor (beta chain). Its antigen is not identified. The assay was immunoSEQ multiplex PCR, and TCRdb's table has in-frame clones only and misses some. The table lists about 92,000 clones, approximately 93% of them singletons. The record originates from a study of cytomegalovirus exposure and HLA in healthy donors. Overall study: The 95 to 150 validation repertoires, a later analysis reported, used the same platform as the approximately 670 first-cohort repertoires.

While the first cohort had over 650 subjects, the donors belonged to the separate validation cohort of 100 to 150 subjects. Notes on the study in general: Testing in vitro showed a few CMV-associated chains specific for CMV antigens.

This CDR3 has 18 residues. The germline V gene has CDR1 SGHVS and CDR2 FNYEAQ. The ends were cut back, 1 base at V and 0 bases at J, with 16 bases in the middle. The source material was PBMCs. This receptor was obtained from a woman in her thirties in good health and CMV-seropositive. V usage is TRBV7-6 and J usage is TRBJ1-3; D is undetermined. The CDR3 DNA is TGTGCCAGCAGCTTAGTAACGAGGGCAGATTACTCTGGAAACACCATATATTTT. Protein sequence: CASSLVTRADYSGNTIYF.